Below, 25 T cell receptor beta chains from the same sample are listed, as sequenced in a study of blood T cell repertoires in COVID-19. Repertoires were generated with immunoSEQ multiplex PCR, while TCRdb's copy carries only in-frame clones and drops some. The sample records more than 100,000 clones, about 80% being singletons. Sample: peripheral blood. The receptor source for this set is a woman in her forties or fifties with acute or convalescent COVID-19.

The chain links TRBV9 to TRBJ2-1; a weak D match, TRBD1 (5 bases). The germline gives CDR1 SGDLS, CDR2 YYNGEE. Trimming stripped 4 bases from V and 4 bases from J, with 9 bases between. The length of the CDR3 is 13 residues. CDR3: CASSLDIYNEQFF. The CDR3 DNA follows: TGTGCCAGCAGCTTGGACATTTACAATGAGCAGTTCTTC.

The DNA for the CDR3 is TGTGCCAGCAGCTTAGACCCAGGGGCGAATAATGAAAAACTGTTTTTT. The encoded protein is CASSLDPGANNEKLFF. This sequence joins TRBV11-2 and TRBJ1-4, with D possibly TRBD1 on 6 matching bases. Germline loops: CDR1 SGHAT, CDR2 FQNNGV. The ends were cut back, 0 bases at V and 4 bases at J, with 12 bases in the middle. This CDR3 comprises 16 residues.

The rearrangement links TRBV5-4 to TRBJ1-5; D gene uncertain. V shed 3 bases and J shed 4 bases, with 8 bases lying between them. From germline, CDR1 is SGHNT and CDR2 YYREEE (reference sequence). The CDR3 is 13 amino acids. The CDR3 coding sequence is TGTGCCAGCAGCTCGGAGCTAAATCAGCCCCAGCATTTT. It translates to CASSSELNQPQHF.

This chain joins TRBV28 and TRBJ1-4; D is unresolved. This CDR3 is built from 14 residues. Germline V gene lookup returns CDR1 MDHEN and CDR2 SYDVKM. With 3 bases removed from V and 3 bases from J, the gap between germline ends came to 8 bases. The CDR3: CASSFGPPNEKLFF. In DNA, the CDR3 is TGTGCCAGCAGTTTTGGGCCGCCTAATGAAAAACTGTTTTTT.

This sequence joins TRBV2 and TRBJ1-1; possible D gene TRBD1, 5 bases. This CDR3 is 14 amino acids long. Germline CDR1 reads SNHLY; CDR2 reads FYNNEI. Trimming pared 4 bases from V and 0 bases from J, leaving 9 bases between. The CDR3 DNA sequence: TGTGCCAGCAGTGCTGACAGTTTGAACACTGAAGCTTTCTTT. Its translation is CASSADSLNTEAFF.

The CDR3 DNA is TGTGCCAGCAGTTTACGGGACAGAGACACCGGGGAGCTGTTTTTT. It encodes CASSLRDRDTGELFF. V and J are TRBV27 and TRBJ2-2; 7 nucleotides match TRBD1. Germline V lookup: CDR1 MNHEY, CDR2 SMNVEV (reference sequence). This CDR3 is 15 amino acids long. Trimming removed 2 bases from V and 3 bases from J; junction bases left unmatched: 3.

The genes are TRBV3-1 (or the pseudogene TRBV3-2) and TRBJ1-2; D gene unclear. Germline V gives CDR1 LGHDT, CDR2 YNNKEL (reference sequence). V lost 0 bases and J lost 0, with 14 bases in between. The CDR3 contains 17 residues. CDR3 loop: CASSQDPNRVSNYGYTF. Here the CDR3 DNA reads TGTGCCAGCAGCCAAGACCCAAACAGAGTCTCTAACTATGGCTACACCTTC.

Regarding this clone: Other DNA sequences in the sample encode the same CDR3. The CDR3 DNA follows: TGTGCCAGCTCACCTAAGCAGAACACTGAAGCTTTCTTT. It yields the protein CASSPKQNTEAFF. This chain joins TRBV18 and TRBJ1-1, with no clear D. The CDR3 extends over 13 amino acids. Per the germline V gene, CDR1 is KGHSH and CDR2 is LQKENI. Between the trimmed V and J ends, which lost 3 bases and 1 base, there was a span of 6 bases.

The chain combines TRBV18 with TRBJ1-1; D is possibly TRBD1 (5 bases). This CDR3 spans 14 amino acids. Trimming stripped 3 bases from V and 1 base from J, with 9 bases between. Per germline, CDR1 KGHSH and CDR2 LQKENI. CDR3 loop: CASSPDQGNTEAFF. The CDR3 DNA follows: TGTGCCAGCTCACCGGACCAGGGGAACACTGAAGCTTTCTTT.

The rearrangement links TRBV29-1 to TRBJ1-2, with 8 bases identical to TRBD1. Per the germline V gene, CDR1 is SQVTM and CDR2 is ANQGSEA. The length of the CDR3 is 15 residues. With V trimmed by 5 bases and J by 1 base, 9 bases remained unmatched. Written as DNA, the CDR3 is TGCAGCGTTAGATTCCCACAGGGGGTTAACTATGGCTACACCTTC. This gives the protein CSVRFPQGVNYGYTF.

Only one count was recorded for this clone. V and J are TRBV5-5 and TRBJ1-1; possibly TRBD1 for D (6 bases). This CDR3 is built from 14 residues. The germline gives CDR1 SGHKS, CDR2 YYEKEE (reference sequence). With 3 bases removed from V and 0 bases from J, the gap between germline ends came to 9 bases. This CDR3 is CASSSQGLNTEAFF. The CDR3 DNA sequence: TGTGCCAGCAGCTCACAGGGACTGAACACTGAAGCTTTCTTT.

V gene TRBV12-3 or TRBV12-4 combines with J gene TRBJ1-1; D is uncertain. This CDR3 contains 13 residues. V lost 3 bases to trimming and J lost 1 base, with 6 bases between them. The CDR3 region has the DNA TGTGCCAGCAGTTTGCAGGAGAACACTGAAGCTTTCTTT. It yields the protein CASSLQENTEAFF.

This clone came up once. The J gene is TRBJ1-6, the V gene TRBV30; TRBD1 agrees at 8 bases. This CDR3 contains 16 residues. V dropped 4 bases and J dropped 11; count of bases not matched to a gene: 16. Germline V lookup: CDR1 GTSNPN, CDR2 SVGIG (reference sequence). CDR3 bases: TGTGCCTGGACTAACCGAGGCCCGGGACAGGTTACACCCCTCCACTTT. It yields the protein CAWTNRGPGQVTPLHF.

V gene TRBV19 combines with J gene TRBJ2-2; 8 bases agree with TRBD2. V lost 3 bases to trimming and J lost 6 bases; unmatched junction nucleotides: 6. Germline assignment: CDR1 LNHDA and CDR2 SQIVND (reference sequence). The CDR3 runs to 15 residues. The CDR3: CASSISGGPSGELFF. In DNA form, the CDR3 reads TGTGCCAGTAGTATCTCGGGGGGGCCATCCGGGGAGCTGTTTTTT.

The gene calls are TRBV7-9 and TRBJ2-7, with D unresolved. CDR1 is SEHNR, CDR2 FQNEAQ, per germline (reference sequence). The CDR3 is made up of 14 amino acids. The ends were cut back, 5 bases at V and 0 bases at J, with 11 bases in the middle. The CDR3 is CASSPRPGSYEQYF. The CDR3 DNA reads TGTGCCAGCAGCCCTAGGCCGGGCTCCTACGAGCAGTACTTC.

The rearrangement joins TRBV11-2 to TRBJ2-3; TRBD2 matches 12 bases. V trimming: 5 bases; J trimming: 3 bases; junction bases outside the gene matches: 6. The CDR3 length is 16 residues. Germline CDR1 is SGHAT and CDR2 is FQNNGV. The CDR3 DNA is TGTGCCAGCAGCCCTCTAGCGGGGGGGCTTACAGATACGCAGTATTTT. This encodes CASSPLAGGLTDTQYF.

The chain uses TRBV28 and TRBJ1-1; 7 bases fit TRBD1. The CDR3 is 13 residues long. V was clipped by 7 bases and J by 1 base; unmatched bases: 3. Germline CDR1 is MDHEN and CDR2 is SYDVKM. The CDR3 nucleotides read TGTGCCAGCAAGGGGGACAGGAACACTGAAGCTTTCTTT. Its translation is CASKGDRNTEAFF.

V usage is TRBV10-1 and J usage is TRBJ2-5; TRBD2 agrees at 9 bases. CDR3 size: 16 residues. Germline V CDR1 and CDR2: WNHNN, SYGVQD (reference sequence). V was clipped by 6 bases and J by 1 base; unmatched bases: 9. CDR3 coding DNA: TGCGCCAGCAGCGCCCGGGAGCGGGGGGCCCAAGAGACCCAGTACTTC. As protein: CASSARERGAQETQYF.

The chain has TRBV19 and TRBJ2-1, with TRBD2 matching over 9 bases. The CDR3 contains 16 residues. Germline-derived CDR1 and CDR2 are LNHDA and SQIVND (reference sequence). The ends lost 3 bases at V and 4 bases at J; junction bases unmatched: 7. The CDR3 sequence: CASSIRKTSGYNEQFF. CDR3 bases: TGTGCCAGTAGTATCCGTAAGACTAGCGGATACAATGAGCAGTTCTTC.

The CDR3 is CASSEEFGGYGYTF. The DNA of the CDR3 is TGTGCCAGCAGTGAAGAGTTCGGAGGCTATGGCTACACCTTC. The chain employs TRBV2 and TRBJ1-2; D gene unclear. The V gene's germline CDR1 is SNHLY and CDR2 FYNNEI. CDR3 length: 14 residues. The V gene lost 1 base and the J gene lost 4 bases, with 10 bases spanning the gap.

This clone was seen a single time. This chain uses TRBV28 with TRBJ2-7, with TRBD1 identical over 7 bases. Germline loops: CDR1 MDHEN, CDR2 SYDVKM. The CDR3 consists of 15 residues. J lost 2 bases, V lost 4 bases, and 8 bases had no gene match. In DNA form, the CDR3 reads TGTGCCAGCAGTTCAAACCGGGACAGAGCCTACGAGCAGTACTTC. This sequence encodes CASSSNRDRAYEQYF. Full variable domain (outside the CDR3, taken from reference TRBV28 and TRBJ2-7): DVKVTQSSRYLVKRTGEKVFLECVQDMDHENMFWYRQDPGLGLRLIYFSYDVKMKEKGDIPEGYSVSREKKERFSLILESASTNQTSMYLCASSSNRDRAYEQYFGPGTRLTVT.

CDR3 amino acids: CASSAASGGGPLNEQFF. Here the CDR3 DNA reads TGCGCCAGCAGCGCCGCTTCGGGCGGGGGGCCCTTAAATGAGCAGTTCTTC. The V gene is TRBV5-1, the J gene TRBJ2-1; 8 nucleotides agree with TRBD2. CDR3 size: 17 residues. Looked up from germline, CDR1 is SGHRS and CDR2 is YFSETQ. After removal of 4 bases from V and 7 bases from J, the junction contained 16 bases not matched to a gene.

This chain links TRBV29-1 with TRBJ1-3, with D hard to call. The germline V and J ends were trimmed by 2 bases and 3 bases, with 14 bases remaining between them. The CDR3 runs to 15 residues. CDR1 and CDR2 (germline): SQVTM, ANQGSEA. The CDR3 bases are TGCAGCGTTGAACGAGGCCACCCATTTGGAAACACCATATATTTT. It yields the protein CSVERGHPFGNTIYF. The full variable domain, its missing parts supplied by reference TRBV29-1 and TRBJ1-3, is SAVISQKPSRDICQRGTSLTIQCQVDSQVTMMFWYRQQPGQSLTLIATANQGSEATYESGFVIDKFPISRPNLTFSTLTVSNMSPEDSSIYLCSVERGHPFGNTIYFGEGSWLTVV.

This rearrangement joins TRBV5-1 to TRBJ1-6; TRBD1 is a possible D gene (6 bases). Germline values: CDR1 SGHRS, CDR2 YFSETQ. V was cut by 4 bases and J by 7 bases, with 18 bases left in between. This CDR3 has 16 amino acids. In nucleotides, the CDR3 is TGCGCCAGCAGCGCAGAACTCAGGGGTTACAATTCACCCCTCCACTTT. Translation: CASSAELRGYNSPLHF. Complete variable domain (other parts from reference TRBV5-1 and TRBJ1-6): KAGVTQTPRYLIKTRGQQVTLSCSPISGHRSVSWYQQTPGQGLQFLFEYFSETQRNKGNFPGRFSGRQFSNSRSEMNVSTLELGDSALYLCASSAELRGYNSPLHFGNGTRLTVT.

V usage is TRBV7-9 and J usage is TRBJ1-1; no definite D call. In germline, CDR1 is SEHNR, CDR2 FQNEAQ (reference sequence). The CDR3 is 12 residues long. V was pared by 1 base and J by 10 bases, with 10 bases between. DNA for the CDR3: TGTGCCAGCAGCTTAGGGGAGACCGGAGCTTTCTTT. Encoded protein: CASSLGETGAFF.